The 8 T cell receptor beta chains reported below all come from one sample, sequenced in a study of identical twins. MiXCR, applied by TCRdb to the 5' RACE reads, yields one record per CDR3 protein. The sample lists approximately 550,000 distinct CDR3 sequences, about 20% occurring once. These data also featured in a second study, about yellow fever vaccine responses in identical twins.

Source material: CD4+ T cells sorted from blood. These receptors were collected from a young woman in good health.

This clonotype occurred a few times. The chain recombines TRBV10-3 with TRBJ2-7; D is unresolved. This CDR3 comprises 13 residues. The germline V and J ends were trimmed by 0 bases and 7 bases, with 10 bases remaining between them. CDR1 is ENHRY and CDR2 is SYGVKD in the germline V gene. The CDR3 reads CAISESTSPEQYF. DNA for the CDR3: TGTGCCATCAGTGAGTCGACCTCTCCAGAGCAGTACTTC.

The genes are TRBV12-3 or TRBV12-4 and TRBJ2-5; TRBD1 matches at 10 bases. V trimming: 5 bases; J trimming: 5 bases; junction bases outside the gene matches: 5. The CDR3 length is 14 residues. The CDR3 region is CASSARQGAETQYF. The CDR3 coding sequence is TGTGCCAGCAGTGCCCGACAGGGGGCGGAGACCCAGTACTTC.

This chain uses TRBV4-1 with TRBJ1-2; 7 nucleotides agree with TRBD1. CDR3 length: 16 residues. Germline CDR1 and CDR2: MGHRA and YSYEKL. Germline trimming cut 3 bases from V and 3 bases from J; bases unmatched to any gene: 10. The DNA of the CDR3 is TGCGCCAGCAGCCAGCCTCCTTCCAGGGGGGACTATGGCTACACCTTC. It translates to CASSQPPSRGDYGYTF.

The V and J genes are TRBV6-1 and TRBJ1-1, with TRBD1 identical over 9 bases. Trimming removed 7 bases from V and 4 bases from J; junction bases left unmatched: 7. The CDR3 loop spans 14 amino acids. CDR1 is MNHNS and CDR2 is SASEGT in the germline V gene. CDR3 DNA: TGTGCCAGCAAATTACAGGGGGCCTTCACTGAAGCTTTCTTT. It yields the protein CASKLQGAFTEAFF.

The chain joins TRBV7-7 to TRBJ2-3; D is perhaps TRBD1 (5 bases). There are 15 residues in the CDR3. The ends were cut back, 1 base at V and 0 bases at J, with 8 bases in the middle. The germline gives CDR1 SSHAT, CDR2 FNYEAQ (reference sequence). CDR3 bases: TGTGCCAGCAGCTTAGGACAGTCTAGCACAGATACGCAGTATTTT. Its protein product is CASSLGQSSTDTQYF. The variable domain in full, with the rest retrieved from reference TRBV7-7 and TRBJ2-3, is GAGVSQSPRYKVTKRGQDVTLRCDPISSHATLYWYQQALGQGPEFLTYFNYEAQPDKSGLPSDRFSAERPEGSISTLTIQRTEQRDSAMYRCASSLGQSSTDTQYFGPGTRLTVL.

The chain uses TRBV7-9 and TRBJ1-2, with TRBD1 as a possible D gene (5 bases). This CDR3 spans 14 amino acids. The germline gives CDR1 SEHNR, CDR2 FQNEAQ (reference sequence). V was trimmed by 5 bases and J by 4 bases, leaving 14 bases between them. The CDR3: CASSLQAGGYGYTF. The CDR3 DNA sequence: TGTGCCAGCAGCCTACAGGCCGGTGGCTATGGCTACACCTTC.

The rearrangement uses TRBV3-1 and TRBJ2-4; D not certain. CDR1 and CDR2 (germline): LGHDT, YNNKEL (reference sequence). V was clipped by 4 bases and J by 0 bases, with 10 bases between them. This CDR3 is built from 15 residues. The CDR3 region is CASSLSTIAKNIQYF. In nucleotides, the CDR3 is TGTGCCAGCAGCCTCAGCACCATAGCCAAAAACATTCAGTACTTC.

CDR3 sequence reads: CAISRLEGRETQYF. CDR3 nucleotides: TGTGCCATCAGCCGCCTCGAAGGACGGGAGACCCAGTACTTC. The chain has TRBV10-3 and TRBJ2-5; no definite D call. This CDR3 has 14 residues. The V gene lost 6 bases and the J gene lost 5 bases, with 16 bases spanning the gap. Germline V gene data show CDR1 as ENHRY and CDR2 as SYGVKD.